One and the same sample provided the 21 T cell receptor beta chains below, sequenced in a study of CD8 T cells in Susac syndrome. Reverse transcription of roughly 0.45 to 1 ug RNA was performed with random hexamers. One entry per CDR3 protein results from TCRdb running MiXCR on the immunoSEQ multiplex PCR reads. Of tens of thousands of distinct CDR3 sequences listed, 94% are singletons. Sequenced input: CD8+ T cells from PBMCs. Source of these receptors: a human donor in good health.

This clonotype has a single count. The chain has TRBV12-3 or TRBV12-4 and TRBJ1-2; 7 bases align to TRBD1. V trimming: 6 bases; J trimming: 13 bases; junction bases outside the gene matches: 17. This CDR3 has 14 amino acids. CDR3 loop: CASSHRQGGVLGTF. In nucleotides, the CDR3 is TGTGCCAGCAGCCATAGACAGGGAGGAGTTCTGGGCACCTTC.

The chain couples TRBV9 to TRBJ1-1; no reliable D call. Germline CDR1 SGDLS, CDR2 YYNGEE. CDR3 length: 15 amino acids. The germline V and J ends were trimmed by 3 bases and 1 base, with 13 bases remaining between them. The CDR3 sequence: CASSGSDMGNTEAFF. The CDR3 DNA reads TGTGCCAGCAGCGGAAGTGATATGGGGAACACTGAAGCTTTCTTT.

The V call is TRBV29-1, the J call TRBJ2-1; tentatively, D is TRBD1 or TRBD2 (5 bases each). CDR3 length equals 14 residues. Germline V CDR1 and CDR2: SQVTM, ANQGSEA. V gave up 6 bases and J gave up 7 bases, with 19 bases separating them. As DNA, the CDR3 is TGCAGCGTGGAACTAGGGGTGGTAAGGAATGAGCAGTTCTTC. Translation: CSVELGVVRNEQFF.

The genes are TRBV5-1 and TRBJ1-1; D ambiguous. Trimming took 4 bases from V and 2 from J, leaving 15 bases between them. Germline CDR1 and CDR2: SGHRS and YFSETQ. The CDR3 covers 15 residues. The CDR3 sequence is CASSVSGGSNTEAFF. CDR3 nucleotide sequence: TGCGCCAGCAGCGTTTCAGGAGGATCAAACACTGAAGCTTTCTTT.

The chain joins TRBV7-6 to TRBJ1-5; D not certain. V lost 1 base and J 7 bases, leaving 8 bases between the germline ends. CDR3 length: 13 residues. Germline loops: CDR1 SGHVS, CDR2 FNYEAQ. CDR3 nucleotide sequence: TGTGCCAGCAGCTTAGAGGTTTGGCAGCCCCAGCATTTT. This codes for CASSLEVWQPQHF.

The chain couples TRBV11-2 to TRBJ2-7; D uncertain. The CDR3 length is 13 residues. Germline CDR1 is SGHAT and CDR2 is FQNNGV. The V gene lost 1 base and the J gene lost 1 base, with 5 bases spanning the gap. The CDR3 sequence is CASSLAVSYEQYF. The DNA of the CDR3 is TGTGCCAGCAGCTTAGCGGTTTCCTACGAGCAGTACTTC. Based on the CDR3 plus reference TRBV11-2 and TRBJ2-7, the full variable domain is EAGVAQSPRYKIIEKRQSVAFWCNPISGHATLYWYQQILGQGPKLLIQFQNNGVVDDSQLPKDRFSAERLKGVDSTLKIQPAKLEDSAVYLCASSLAVSYEQYFGPGTRLTVT.

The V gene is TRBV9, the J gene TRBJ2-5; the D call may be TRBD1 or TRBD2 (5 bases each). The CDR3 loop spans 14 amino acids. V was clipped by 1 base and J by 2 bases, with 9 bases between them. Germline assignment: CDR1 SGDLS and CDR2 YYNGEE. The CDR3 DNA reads TGTGCCAGCAGCGTATATGAGGGGCAAGAGACCCAGTACTTC. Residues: CASSVYEGQETQYF. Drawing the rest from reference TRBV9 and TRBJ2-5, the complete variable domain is DSGVTQTPKHLITATGQRVTLRCSPRSGDLSVYWYQQSLDQGLQFLIQYYNGEERAKGNILERFSAQQFPDLHSELNLSSLELGDSALYFCASSVYEGQETQYFGPGTRLLVL.

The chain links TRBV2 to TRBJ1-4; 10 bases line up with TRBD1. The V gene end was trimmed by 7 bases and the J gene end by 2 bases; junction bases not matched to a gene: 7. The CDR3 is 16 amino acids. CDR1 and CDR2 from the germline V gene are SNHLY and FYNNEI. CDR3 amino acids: CASTQLDRGTNEKLFF. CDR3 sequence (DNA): TGTGCCAGCACCCAATTGGACAGGGGGACTAATGAAAAACTGTTTTTT.

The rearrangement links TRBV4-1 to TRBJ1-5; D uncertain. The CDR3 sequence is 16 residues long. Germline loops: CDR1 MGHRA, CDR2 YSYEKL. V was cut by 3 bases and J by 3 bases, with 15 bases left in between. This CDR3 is CASSQWALPSNQPQHF. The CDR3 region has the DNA TGCGCCAGCAGCCAGTGGGCCCTTCCCTCCAATCAGCCCCAGCATTTT.

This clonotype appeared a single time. The CDR3 region is CASSDRTGTGNQPQHF. DNA of the CDR3: TGTGCCAGCAGTGATCGGACAGGGACGGGCAATCAGCCCCAGCATTTT. The V call is TRBV25-1, the J call TRBJ1-5, with 8 bases fitting TRBD1. Germline V CDR1 and CDR2: MGHDK, SYGVNS. Unmatched junction bases numbered 6, after V lost 3 bases and J lost 2 bases. The CDR3 has 16 residues.

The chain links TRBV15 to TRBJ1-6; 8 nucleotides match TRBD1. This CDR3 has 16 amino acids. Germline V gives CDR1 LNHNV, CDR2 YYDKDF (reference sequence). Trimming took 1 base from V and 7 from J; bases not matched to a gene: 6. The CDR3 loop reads CATSRGPRQGNSPLHF. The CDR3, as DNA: TGTGCCACCAGCAGAGGGCCCAGACAGGGGAATTCACCCCTCCACTTT.

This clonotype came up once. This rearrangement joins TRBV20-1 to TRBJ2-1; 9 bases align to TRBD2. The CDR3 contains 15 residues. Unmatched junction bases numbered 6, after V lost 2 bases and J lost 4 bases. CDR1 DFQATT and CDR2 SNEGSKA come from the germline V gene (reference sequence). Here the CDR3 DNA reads TGCAGTGCTAGACCCCTAGCGGGACCGTACAATGAGCAGTTCTTC. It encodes CSARPLAGPYNEQFF.

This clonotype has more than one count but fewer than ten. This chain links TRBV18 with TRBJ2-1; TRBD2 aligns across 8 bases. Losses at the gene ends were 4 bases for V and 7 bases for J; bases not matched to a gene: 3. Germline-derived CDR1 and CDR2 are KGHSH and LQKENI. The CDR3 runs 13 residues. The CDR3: CASSRGGTNEQFF. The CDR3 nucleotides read TGTGCCAGCTCACGCGGGGGGACGAATGAGCAGTTCTTC. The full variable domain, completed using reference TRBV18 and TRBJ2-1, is NAGVMQNPRHLVRRRGQEARLRCSPMKGHSHVYWYRQLPEEGLKFMVYLQKENIIDESGMPKERFSAEFPKEGPSILRIQQVVRGDSAAYFCASSRGGTNEQFFGPGTRLTVL.

CDR3 coding DNA: TGTGCCAGCAGACAAAACCGGGACTCCCGGGGCGGTGAGCAGTTCTTC. It yields the protein CASRQNRDSRGGEQFF. The chain combines TRBV7-9 with TRBJ2-1; D possibly corresponds to TRBD2 (6 bases). This CDR3 has 16 residues. Germline loops: CDR1 SEHNR, CDR2 FQNEAQ (reference sequence). V was shortened by 6 bases and J by 9 bases, with 24 bases between the two germline ends.

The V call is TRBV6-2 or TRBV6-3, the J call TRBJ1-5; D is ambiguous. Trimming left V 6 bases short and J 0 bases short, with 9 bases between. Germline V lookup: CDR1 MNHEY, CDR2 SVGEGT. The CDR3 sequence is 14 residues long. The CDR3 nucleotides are TGTGCCAGCAGCGAGAGTTATAGCAATCAGCCCCAGCATTTT. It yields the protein CASSESYSNQPQHF.

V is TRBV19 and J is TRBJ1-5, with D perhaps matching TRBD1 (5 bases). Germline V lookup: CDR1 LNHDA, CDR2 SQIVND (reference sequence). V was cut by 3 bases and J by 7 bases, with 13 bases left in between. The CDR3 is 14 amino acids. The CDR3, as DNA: TGTGCCAGTAGTATCGGGGCAGGGTACCAGCCCCAGCATTTT. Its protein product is CASSIGAGYQPQHF.

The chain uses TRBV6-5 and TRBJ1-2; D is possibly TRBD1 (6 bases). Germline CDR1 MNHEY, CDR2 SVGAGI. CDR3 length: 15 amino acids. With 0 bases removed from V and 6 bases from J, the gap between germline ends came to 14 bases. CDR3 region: CASSYSGARRDGYTF. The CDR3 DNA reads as TGTGCCAGCAGTTACTCGGGGGCGCGGAGGGATGGCTACACCTTC.

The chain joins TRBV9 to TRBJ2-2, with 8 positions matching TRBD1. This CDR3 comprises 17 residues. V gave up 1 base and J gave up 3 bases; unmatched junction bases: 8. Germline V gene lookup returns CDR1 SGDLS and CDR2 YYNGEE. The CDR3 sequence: CASSVPWETGDTGELFF. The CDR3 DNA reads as TGTGCCAGCAGCGTACCGTGGGAGACAGGGGACACCGGGGAGCTGTTTTTT.

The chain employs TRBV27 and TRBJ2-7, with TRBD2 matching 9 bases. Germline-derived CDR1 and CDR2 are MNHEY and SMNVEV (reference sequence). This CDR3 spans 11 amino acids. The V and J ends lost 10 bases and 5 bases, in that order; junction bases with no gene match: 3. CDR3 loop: CATGLAHEQYF. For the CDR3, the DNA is TGTGCCACGGGACTAGCCCACGAGCAGTACTTC.

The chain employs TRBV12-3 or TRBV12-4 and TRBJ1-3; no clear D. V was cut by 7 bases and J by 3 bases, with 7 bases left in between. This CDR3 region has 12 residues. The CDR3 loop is CASTLNGNTIYF. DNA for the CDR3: TGTGCCAGCACTCTAAATGGAAACACCATATATTTT.

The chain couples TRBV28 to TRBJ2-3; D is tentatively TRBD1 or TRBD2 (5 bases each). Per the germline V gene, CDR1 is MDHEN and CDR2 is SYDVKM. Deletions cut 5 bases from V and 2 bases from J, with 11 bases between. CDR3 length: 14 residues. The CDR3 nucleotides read TGTGCCAGCAGTCGCCGAGGGGTCACAGATACGCAGTATTTT. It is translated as CASSRRGVTDTQYF.